This T cell receptor (beta chain) was documented in a study of tumor-infiltrating lymphocytes in oesophageal squamous cell carcinoma. TCRdb reprocessed the PCR reads with MiXCR, giving one entry per CDR3 protein. The sample has just over 15,000 distinct CDR3 sequences, 45% to 50% seen once. Trimming cost V 2 bases and J 4 bases; bases outside gene matches: 6. The CDR3 spans 15 residues. CDR1 is MNHEY and CDR2 is SMNVEV in the germline V gene (reference sequence). This clonotype was seen only a few times. This clonotype originated in a male donor with esophageal squamous cell carcinoma. The V and J genes are TRBV27 and TRBJ1-1; 8 nucleotides match TRBD1. The sample was esophageal tumor tissue. The DNA of the CDR3 is TGTGCCAGCAGTTTAAGGTGGCAGGGGGCCACTGAAGCTTTCTTT. This translates into CASSLRWQGATEAFF.